The T cell receptor (beta chain) described here comes from a study of technical replicates of blood from a few donors. From germline, CDR1 is SGHNT and CDR2 YYREEE (reference sequence). This CDR3 spans 17 amino acids. V was clipped by 3 bases and J by 5 bases; unmatched bases: 8. Assay: immunoSEQ multiplex PCR; the TCRdb copy retains only in-frame clones and omits some. The sample has some 60,000 clones; roughly 89% are singletons. This TCR was recovered from a human donor in good health. Some clones in this sample may be carry-over from other donors' samples. The source material was PBMCs. J is TRBJ2-2 and V is TRBV5-4; 12 bases align to TRBD2. The CDR3: CASSSLAGGPLTGELFF. CDR3 in DNA: TGTGCCAGCAGCTCCCTAGCGGGAGGGCCCCTAACCGGGGAGCTGTTTTTT.